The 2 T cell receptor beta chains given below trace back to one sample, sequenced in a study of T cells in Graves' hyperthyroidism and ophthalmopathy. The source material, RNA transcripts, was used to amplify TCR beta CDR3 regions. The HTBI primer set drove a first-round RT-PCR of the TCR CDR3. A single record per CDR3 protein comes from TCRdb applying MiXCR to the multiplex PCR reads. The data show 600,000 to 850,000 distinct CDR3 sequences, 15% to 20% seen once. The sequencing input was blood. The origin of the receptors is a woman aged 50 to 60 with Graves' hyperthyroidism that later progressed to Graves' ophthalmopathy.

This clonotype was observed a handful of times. CDR3 sequence reads: CASSLAGGAGYTF. The CDR3 DNA reads as TGTGCCAGCAGCTTGGCCGGGGGAGCAGGCTACACCTTC. The chain links TRBV5-5 to TRBJ1-2; TRBD1 is a possible D gene (5 bases). V gave up 0 bases and J gave up 8 bases, with 11 bases separating them. This CDR3 comprises 13 residues. Germline lookup yields CDR1 SGHKS and CDR2 YYEKEE (reference sequence).

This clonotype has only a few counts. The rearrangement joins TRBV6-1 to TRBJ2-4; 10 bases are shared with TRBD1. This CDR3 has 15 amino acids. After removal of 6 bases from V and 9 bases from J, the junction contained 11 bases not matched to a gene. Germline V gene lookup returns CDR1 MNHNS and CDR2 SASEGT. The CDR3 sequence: CASSETGGDLTIQYF. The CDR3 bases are TGTGCCAGCAGCGAGACAGGGGGCGATTTAACCATTCAGTACTTC.